Each of the 7 T cell receptor beta chains below was sequenced from the same sample in a study of CD8 T cells in ankylosing spondylitis. Study-wide points: A motif of seven or eight highly homologous TCR beta variants was seen as apparently characteristic of ankylosing spondylitis blood.

TCRdb analysed the 5' RACE reads with MiXCR anew, one entry per CDR3 protein. The sample consists of about 330,000 distinct CDR3 sequences, less than 9.5% of them appearing once. These TCRs are of unknown antigen specificity. Sequencing was performed on blood, either unsorted or a sorted T cell fraction (not recorded which). These receptor sequences come from a male donor with ankylosing spondylitis.

This clonotype appeared many times. The CDR3 reads CASSPPQGLYEQYF. The CDR3 DNA reads as TGTGCCAGCAGCCCCCCCCAGGGGCTGTACGAGCAGTACTTC. V gene TRBV7-9 combines with J gene TRBJ2-7; possible D gene TRBD1, 6 bases. V lost 5 bases and J 4 bases, leaving 15 bases between the germline ends. Germline V gives CDR1 SEHNR, CDR2 FQNEAQ (reference sequence). The CDR3 extends over 14 amino acids.

This chain joins TRBV12-3 or TRBV12-4 and TRBJ2-1; D might be TRBD1 or TRBD2, each matching 5 bases. The V end was cut by 6 bases, the J end by 10 bases, with 22 bases between. This CDR3 spans 15 amino acids. The CDR3 DNA reads TGTGCCAGCAGCCCTAGGAAAGTGGTAGGGGACGAGCAGTTCTTC. Protein: CASSPRKVVGDEQFF.

The rearrangement joins TRBV24-1 to TRBJ2-3; a weak D match, TRBD2 (5 bases). The CDR3 has 14 amino acids. Trimming stripped 5 bases from V and 5 bases from J, with 13 bases between. In germline, CDR1 is KGHDR, CDR2 SFDVKD. CDR3 loop: CATSAGGGRDTQYF. In nucleotides, the CDR3 is TGTGCCACCAGTGCCGGAGGAGGACGAGATACGCAGTATTTT.

This clonotype was recorded many times. The chain recombines TRBV29-1 with TRBJ2-1, with D perhaps TRBD2 (6 bases). V shed 4 bases and J shed 1 base, with 8 bases lying between them. Per germline, CDR1 SQVTM and CDR2 ANQGSEA. The CDR3 runs 13 residues. The CDR3, as DNA: TGCAGCGTTGCGGGAGTATCCTACAATGAGCAGTTCTTC. Translating it yields CSVAGVSYNEQFF.

The V call is TRBV5-1, the J call TRBJ1-1, with 10 positions matching TRBD1. Germline V gives CDR1 SGHRS, CDR2 YFSETQ. There are 16 residues in the CDR3. V was pared by 4 bases and J by 4 bases, with 10 bases of the junction left unmatched. CDR3 residues: CASSGTGQGLVTEAFF. In DNA, the CDR3 is TGCGCCAGCAGCGGAACGGGACAGGGGTTAGTCACTGAAGCTTTCTTT.

V gene TRBV28 combines with J gene TRBJ2-1, with a tentative D call TRBD2 (5 bases). The CDR3 runs to 15 residues. Between the trimmed V and J ends, which lost 5 bases and 0 bases, there was a span of 11 bases. Germline CDR1 MDHEN, CDR2 SYDVKM. CDR3 bases: TGTGCCAGCAGTACGCTAGCATACTCCTACAATGAGCAGTTCTTC. Translated, it gives CASSTLAYSYNEQFF.

The rearrangement links TRBV20-1 to TRBJ2-1; 8 positions match TRBD1. The trim removed 3 bases at V and 8 bases at J, leaving 9 bases unmatched. CDR3 length: 14 amino acids. Germline loops: CDR1 DFQATT, CDR2 SNEGSKA (reference sequence). This chain's CDR3 is CSARFRGRPDEQFF. Written as DNA, the CDR3 is TGCAGTGCTAGGTTCAGGGGGCGCCCAGATGAGCAGTTCTTC.